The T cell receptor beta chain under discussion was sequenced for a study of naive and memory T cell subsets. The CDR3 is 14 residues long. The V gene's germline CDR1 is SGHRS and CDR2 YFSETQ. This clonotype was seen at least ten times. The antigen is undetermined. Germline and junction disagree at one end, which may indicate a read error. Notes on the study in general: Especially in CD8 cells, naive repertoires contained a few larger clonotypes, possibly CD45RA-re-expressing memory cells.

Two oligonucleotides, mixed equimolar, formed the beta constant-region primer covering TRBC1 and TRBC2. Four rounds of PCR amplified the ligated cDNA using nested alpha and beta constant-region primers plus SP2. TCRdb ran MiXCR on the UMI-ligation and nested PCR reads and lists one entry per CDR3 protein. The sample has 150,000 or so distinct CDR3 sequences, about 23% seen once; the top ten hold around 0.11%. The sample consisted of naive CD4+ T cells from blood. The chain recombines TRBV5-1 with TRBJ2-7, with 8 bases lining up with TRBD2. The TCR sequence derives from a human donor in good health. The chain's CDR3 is CASSFSGTSYEQYF. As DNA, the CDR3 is TGTGCCAGCAGTTTTAGCGGGACCTCCTACGAGCAGTACTTC.